This entry features one TCR beta chain sequence. This clone was seen only a few times. The specificity of this receptor is unknown. Base qualities are missing; no much larger clone stands one base away. The immunoSEQ Assay, a bias-controlled multiplex PCR, was used to amplify TCRbeta CDR3 regions from genomic DNA. From the authors' description of their analysis: Within the assay, amplification of reference gene primers was used to estimate how many nucleated cells each sample contained. To quantify the absolute abundance of each unique TCRbeta CDR3 rearrangement, sequence reads were collapsed and filtered. For each sample, productive Simpson clonality was calculated by taking the square root of Simpson's diversity index across productive rearrangements. This immuneACCESS table, as held by TCRdb, lists in-frame sequences with V and J called but not all clones. Of the missing ones, under half trace to an unresolved V gene in checked studies; the others have no known cause. That table supplies the V and J calls and clone size; D and trimming were determined from the DNA. In this sample the table shows approximately 230,000 clones, 70% to 90% of which occur a single time. Around 3% of the sample is in the top ten clones.

The data stem from a study of blood T cell repertoires in COVID-19 (dated by TCRdb to between 2020 and 2021). Regarding the complete study: Samples covering the acute and convalescent phases of COVID-19 were provided by collaborators in the United States, Italy and Spain. The prospective study material was composed of cDNA or gDNA derived from T cells, B-cell-depleted T cells, or PBMCs. The dataset comprised deeply sampled blood TCRbeta repertoires from subjects exposed to, actively infected with, or recovered from COVID-19. HLA class I and class II types, where available, came from metadata supplied by the sample provider rather than from assay-based typing. The repertoires were made available in a free public database intended to serve as a resource for research on the immune response to SARS-CoV-2. Samples were obtained from the ongoing ImmuneRACE study (first 160 participants) and from 950 to 1,500 subjects provided by 6 global collaborators. Sample metadata almost always included a de-identified subject ID, COVID-19 status, age in years and sex. Results and caveats for the whole study, not just this receptor: The amount of clinical and demographic metadata varied by source and participant and was provided uncurated.

Each collaborating institution followed its own protocols to collect whole blood in K2EDTA tubes. For TCRbeta analysis, collaborator samples were shipped as frozen whole blood, as isolated PBMCs, or as DNA extracted from either sample type. V and J lose 10 bases and 4 bases, and a span of 16 bases separates them. CDR1 MDHEN and CDR2 SYDVKM are derived from the germline V gene. Measured from the cysteine to the phenylalanine, the CDR3 is 14 residues long. Of the read, only the CDR3 DNA is kept; its 42 bases are in frame from base 1. The sequence joins TRBV28 to TRBJ2-2; possibly the D gene is TRBD2, per 5 matching bases. Specimen: peripheral blood. This TCR was sampled from a man between 18 and 35 years old with active or convalescent COVID-19. The CDR3 region: CATLAHLGTGELFF. The nucleotides are TGTGCCACCCTAGCCCACCTAGGCACCGGGGAGCTGTTTTTT.